These T cell receptor beta chains were read from a single sample in a study of shared clonotypes between healthy human individuals. The repertoire was sequenced with immunoSEQ multiplex PCR; TCRdb's copy has only in-frame clones and lacks some. Of around 600,000 clones listed, roughly 98% are singletons. Sequenced material: naive CD8+ T cells sorted from blood. The receptor source for this set is a man younger than 40 in good health. Each CDR3 is given with its conserved first and last residue. Fields, in order: J gene, V gene, D gene, clone size, CDR3 DNA, CDR3 protein. The D gene is left open where the match is weak. The size field is filled for only some rows; it gives once, few, many or a size class.

J gene: TRBJ1-1
V gene: TRBV28
D gene: -
clone size: -
CDR3 DNA: TGTGCCAGCAGTTTGAATTGGGACGGGCTCAACACTGAAGCTTTCTTT
CDR3 protein: CASSLNWDGLNTEAFF

J gene: TRBJ2-2
V gene: TRBV29-1
D gene: TRBD1
clone size: -
CDR3 DNA: TGCAGCGGCATGGACAGGGGGCGCGTTTTGCCCGGGGAGCTGTTTTTT
CDR3 protein: CSGMDRGRVLPGELFF

J gene: TRBJ2-7
V gene: TRBV7-6
D gene: TRBD1
clone size: -
CDR3 DNA: TGTGCCAGCAGCTTCGGGACAGGGGATCGCGAGCAGTACTTC
CDR3 protein: CASSFGTGDREQYF

J gene: TRBJ2-5
V gene: TRBV7-6
D gene: TRBD2
clone size: -
CDR3 DNA: TGTGCCAGCAGCCAACTAGCGGGAGGAGGGGAGACCCAGTACTTC
CDR3 protein: CASSQLAGGGETQYF

J gene: TRBJ2-7
V gene: TRBV7-9
D gene: TRBD1
clone size: -
CDR3 DNA: TGTGCCAGCAGCTTACCGAGGACAGGTGAAGGGATGTGGGGTTACGAGCAGTACTTC
CDR3 protein: CASSLPRTGEGMWGYEQYF

J gene: TRBJ1-2
V gene: TRBV25-1
D gene: -
clone size: -
CDR3 DNA: TGTGCCACCTACGCCGGGACCATCTATGGCTACACCTTC
CDR3 protein: CATYAGTIYGYTF

J gene: TRBJ2-7
V gene: TRBV4-1
D gene: -
clone size: -
CDR3 DNA: TGCGCCAGCAGCCAAGCCCGGGCCCTGGGCGGGGCCGACGCCTACGAGCAGTACTTC
CDR3 protein: CASSQARALGGADAYEQYF

J gene: TRBJ2-1
V gene: TRBV4-1
D gene: TRBD1
clone size: -
CDR3 DNA: TGCGCCAGCAGCCAAGCCCCCCCCGGCGAAGGGACAGGGGATTTAGATGAGCAGTTCTTC
CDR3 protein: CASSQAPPGEGTGDLDEQFF

J gene: TRBJ2-3
V gene: TRBV6-1
D gene: TRBD1
clone size: -
CDR3 DNA: TGTGCCAGCAGTTTGGGACAGGGGACAGATACGCAGTATTTT
CDR3 protein: CASSLGQGTDTQYF

J gene: TRBJ1-2
V gene: TRBV29-1
D gene: -
clone size: -
CDR3 DNA: TGCAGCGTTGGGGGGTTGAGGGGAGAGGACTATGGCTACACCTTC
CDR3 protein: CSVGGLRGEDYGYTF

J gene: TRBJ2-7
V gene: TRBV27
D gene: -
clone size: -
CDR3 DNA: TGTGCCAGCAGTGAGGGGTTGGGCGGGGTCTCCTACGAGCAGTACTTC
CDR3 protein: CASSEGLGGVSYEQYF

J gene: TRBJ2-3
V gene: TRBV4-1
D gene: -
clone size: once
CDR3 DNA: TGCGCCAGCAGCCAAGCAGGGCTTGGGGGCACAGATACGCAGTATTTT
CDR3 protein: CASSQAGLGGTDTQYF

J gene: TRBJ1-5
V gene: TRBV28
D gene: -
clone size: -
CDR3 DNA: TGTGCCAGCAGTTTAGACAGCGATCAGCCCCAGCATTTT
CDR3 protein: CASSLDSDQPQHF

J gene: TRBJ2-5
V gene: TRBV6-5
D gene: -
clone size: -
CDR3 DNA: TGTGCCAGCAGTTACTTCGCCACAGAGACCCAGTACTTC
CDR3 protein: CASSYFATETQYF

J gene: TRBJ2-1
V gene: TRBV10-3
D gene: TRBD2
clone size: -
CDR3 DNA: TGTGCCACGTTGAGCGGGAGTTCGGCCTACAATGAGCAGTTCTTC
CDR3 protein: CATLSGSSAYNEQFF